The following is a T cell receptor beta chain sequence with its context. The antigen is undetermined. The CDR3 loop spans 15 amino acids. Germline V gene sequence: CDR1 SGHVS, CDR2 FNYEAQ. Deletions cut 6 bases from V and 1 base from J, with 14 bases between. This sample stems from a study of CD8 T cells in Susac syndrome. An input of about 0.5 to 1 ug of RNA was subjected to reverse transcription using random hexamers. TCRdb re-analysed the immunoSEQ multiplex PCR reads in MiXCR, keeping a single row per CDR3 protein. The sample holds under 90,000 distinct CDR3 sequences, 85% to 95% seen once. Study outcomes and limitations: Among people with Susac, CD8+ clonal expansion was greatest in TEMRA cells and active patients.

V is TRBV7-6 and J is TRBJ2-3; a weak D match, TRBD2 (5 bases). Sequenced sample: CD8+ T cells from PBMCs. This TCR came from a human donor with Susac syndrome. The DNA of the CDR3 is TGTGCCAGCAGGAATCTAGCTTCCGGCACAGATACGCAGTATTTT. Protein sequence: CASRNLASGTDTQYF.